What follows are 12 T cell receptor beta chains derived from one specimen sequenced in a study of shared T cell receptors in the human thymus. TCRdb's copy holds only in-frame clones and misses some; the assay was immunoSEQ multiplex PCR. The table has about 710,000 clones, roughly 86% seen once. These data also formed part of another study, on human thymus T cells.

The specimen was thymocytes. Source of these receptors: a boy under three years old with a congenital heart defect.

The chain couples TRBV4-1 to TRBJ1-2; D possibly corresponds to TRBD1 (6 bases). Trimming left V 1 base short and J 0 bases short, with 12 bases between. The CDR3 has 16 residues. CDR1 and CDR2 (germline): MGHRA, YSYEKL. CDR3 amino acids: CASSQGDRSTNYGYTF. In nucleotides, the CDR3 is TGCGCCAGCAGCCAAGGCGACAGGAGCACTAACTATGGCTACACCTTC.

The chain carries TRBV28 and TRBJ1-1; 9 bases agree with TRBD1. After removal of 3 bases from V and 5 bases from J, the junction contained 10 bases not matched to a gene. CDR1 and CDR2 from the germline V gene are MDHEN and SYDVKM. The CDR3 spans 16 residues. Here the CDR3 reads CASSFPLQGAKTEAFF. The CDR3 DNA reads TGTGCCAGCAGTTTCCCTCTACAGGGGGCGAAAACTGAAGCTTTCTTT.

The chain recombines TRBV5-1 with TRBJ2-3, with 7 bases aligning to TRBD2. This CDR3 is 16 amino acids long. Germline V gene data show CDR1 as SGHRS and CDR2 as YFSETQ. V lost 4 bases and J lost 3; bases outside the gene matches: 11. CDR3 sequence (DNA): TGCGCCAGCAGCGCTAGTAGGGGACTACGTACAGATACGCAGTATTTT. Translated: CASSASRGLRTDTQYF.

The gene calls are TRBV28 and TRBJ1-1; D is possibly TRBD1 (5 bases). This CDR3 contains 14 residues. Trimming removed 3 bases from V and 6 bases from J, with 14 bases in between. Per germline, CDR1 MDHEN and CDR2 SYDVKM. CDR3 amino acids: CASSFPGRVPEAFF. The DNA for the CDR3 is TGTGCCAGCAGTTTCCCAGGCAGGGTCCCTGAAGCTTTCTTT.

The gene calls are TRBV28 and TRBJ1-5; 9 bases align to TRBD1. This CDR3 has 15 amino acids. J lost 6 bases, V lost 5 bases, and 8 bases had no gene match. From germline, CDR1 is MDHEN and CDR2 SYDVKM. The CDR3: CASSDRGAKGQPQHF. CDR3 sequence (DNA): TGTGCCAGCAGTGACAGGGGGGCGAAAGGTCAGCCCCAGCATTTT.

The rearrangement uses TRBV7-3 and TRBJ2-2; 9 nucleotides align to TRBD2. Germline CDR1 SGHTA, CDR2 FQGTGA. This CDR3 contains 20 residues. After removal of 5 bases from V and 5 bases from J, the junction contained 21 bases not matched to a gene. The CDR3 is CASSLARARDSGGGTGELFF. CDR3 nucleotides: TGTGCCAGCAGCCTCGCCAGGGCGCGTGATAGCGGGGGAGGGACCGGGGAGCTGTTTTTT.

This clone was detected only a few times. CDR3 bases: TGTGCCAGTAGTATAGAGGTGACGGGGATGGAGGTCTACGAGCAGTACTTC. Amino acid sequence: CASSIEVTGMEVYEQYF. This rearrangement joins TRBV19 to TRBJ2-7; D possibly corresponds to TRBD2 (5 bases). This CDR3 is 17 amino acids long. Trimming left V 0 bases short and J 3 bases short, with 18 bases between. The germline V gene encodes CDR1 LNHDA and CDR2 SQIVND (reference sequence).

The V call is TRBV14, the J call TRBJ1-3; D gene unclear. Germline CDR1 and CDR2: SGHDN and FVKESK. The CDR3 length is 15 residues. V lost 2 bases to trimming and J lost 0 bases, with 8 bases between them. CDR3 loop: CASSQLVDSGNTIYF. The CDR3 coding sequence is TGTGCCAGCAGCCAATTGGTAGACTCTGGAAACACCATATATTTT.

The J gene is TRBJ2-7, the V gene TRBV5-4; tentative D call: TRBD1 (5 bases). Trimming took off 3 bases at V and 0 bases at J, with 13 bases between the two ends. This CDR3 region has 15 residues. Germline loops: CDR1 SGHNT, CDR2 YYREEE (reference sequence). CDR3 sequence: CASSSTGRSSYEQYF. The DNA for the CDR3 is TGTGCCAGCAGCTCAACAGGACGTAGCTCCTACGAGCAGTACTTC.

V and J are TRBV28 and TRBJ2-1, with 10 bases lining up with TRBD2. The CDR3 extends over 16 amino acids. Germline CDR1 is MDHEN and CDR2 is SYDVKM. With V trimmed by 5 bases and J by 3 bases, 7 bases remained unmatched. CDR3 sequence: CASSPRAGGDYNEQFF. The DNA for the CDR3 is TGTGCCAGCAGTCCCAGAGCGGGGGGGGACTACAATGAGCAGTTCTTC.

This chain joins TRBV28 and TRBJ2-1, with D tentatively TRBD2 (6 bases). The CDR3 is 14 amino acids. Trimming removed 1 base from V and 4 bases from J, with 8 bases in between. From germline, CDR1 is MDHEN and CDR2 SYDVKM. The CDR3 DNA reads TGTGCCAGCAGTTTATTAGGAGGGTACAATGAGCAGTTCTTC. Protein product: CASSLLGGYNEQFF. Variable domain in full (rest from reference TRBV28 and TRBJ2-1): DVKVTQSSRYLVKRTGEKVFLECVQDMDHENMFWYRQDPGLGLRLIYFSYDVKMKEKGDIPEGYSVSREKKERFSLILESASTNQTSMYLCASSLLGGYNEQFFGPGTRLTVL.

V is TRBV5-8 and J is TRBJ1-6; 10 bases align to TRBD1. Trimming took 4 bases from V and 4 from J; bases not matched to a gene: 5. Germline CDR1 and CDR2: SGHTS and YDEGEE. CDR3 length: 16 amino acids. The CDR3 is CASSRRTGGYNSPLHF. CDR3 sequence (DNA): TGTGCCAGCAGCCGAAGGACAGGGGGATATAATTCACCCCTCCACTTT.